This is a list of T cell receptor beta chains from one sample in a study of blood T cell repertoires in COVID-19. The protocol was immunoSEQ multiplex PCR, while the TCRdb copy is restricted to in-frame clones and leaves out a portion. The sample contains hundreds of thousands of clones, 80% to 90% of which appear only once. The sequencing input was peripheral blood. These receptors all stem from a woman aged 30 to 39 with acute or convalescent COVID-19. Each CDR3 is given with its conserved first and last residue. D genes are given only for firm matches.

>TRBV19|TRBJ2-1|TRBD1
CASSPSDRAHEQFF
>TRBV29-1|TRBJ1-1|.
CSVAKTGLNTEAFF
>TRBV28|TRBJ1-1|.
CASSSTTQGGAFF
>TRBV25-1|TRBJ2-7|TRBD2
CASRPNGLAGANSYEQYF
>TRBV19|TRBJ2-7|.
CASSVQSRSYEQYF
>TRBV11-2|TRBJ1-2|.
CASSFTAGERYGYTF
>TRBV27|TRBJ1-6|TRBD1
CASSLRHGTANNSPLHF
>TRBV2|TRBJ2-3|TRBD2
CASNLAGGLDTQYF
>TRBV5-4|TRBJ1-5|.
CASSLGGAQPQHF
>TRBV30|TRBJ2-1|TRBD2
CAWTSGGSYNEQFF
>TRBV5-1|TRBJ2-7|.
CASSFYRAGEQYF
>TRBV10-3|TRBJ2-1|.
CAIEDRPYNEQFF
>TRBV7-9|TRBJ2-7|TRBD2
CASSPGGGNPHEQYF
>TRBV4-1|TRBJ2-1|.
CASSSTDHSYNEQFF
>TRBV6-2/TRBV6-3|TRBJ1-6|.
CASSYSLLRPLHF
>TRBV5-1|TRBJ2-5|.
CASSSWTTNQETQYF
>TRBV5-8|TRBJ1-2|TRBD1
CASRMVFGDRGTFGYTF
>TRBV5-1|TRBJ2-7|.
CASSFFAGSATYEQYF
>TRBV27|TRBJ2-3|TRBD2
CASSFARGGGDTQYF
>TRBV3-1/TRBV3-2|TRBJ2-7|.
CASSQTSYEQYF
>TRBV2|TRBJ1-2|.
CASSTDINYGYTF
>TRBV28|TRBJ2-2|.
CAILGTPNTGELFF
>TRBV21-1|TRBJ2-3|.
CASSKKSGTGPFSTDTQYF
>TRBV29-1|TRBJ1-2|TRBD1
CSVVGDRVGYGYTF
>TRBV10-3|TRBJ2-7|.
CAISERDEQYF
>TRBV11-2|TRBJ2-7|TRBD1
CASRHLRDRPYEQYF
>TRBV10-1|TRBJ1-1|TRBD1
CASEDRGSNTEAFF
>TRBV24-1|TRBJ2-2|.
CATLGGSGELFF
>TRBV30|TRBJ2-5|.
CAWMRERGTQYF
>TRBV9|TRBJ2-3|TRBD1
CASSVGGTGIRAQYF
>TRBV2|TRBJ1-2|.
CASRYTGHIYGYTF
>TRBV2|TRBJ2-7|TRBD1
CASSRRGDRGPGEQYF
>TRBV6-5|TRBJ1-2|.
CASNPGTPSYGYTF
>TRBV7-8|TRBJ2-1|.
CASSLRRVLDNNEQFF
>TRBV18|TRBJ2-5|TRBD2
CASSPIQAGMGQETQYF
>TRBV10-1|TRBJ1-1|TRBD1
CASSELQGPAFF
>TRBV27|TRBJ1-2|.
CASRGPGRARVGGYGYTF
>TRBV5-4|TRBJ2-2|.
CASSFPGQNTGELFF
>TRBV15|TRBJ1-1|TRBD1
CATSRDLGQENTEAFF
>TRBV28|TRBJ2-1|TRBD2
CAGSKEGGYLFF
>TRBV5-6|.|TRBD1
CASSLLGQNNQPQYF
>TRBV6-1|TRBJ1-5|TRBD1
CASSEDRDRGRSNQPQHF
>TRBV5-4|TRBJ1-2|.
CASSSPGLGYTF
>TRBV3-1/TRBV3-2|TRBJ2-2|.
CASSQVGRTNTGELFF
>TRBV5-1|TRBJ2-4|.
CASSLGGVAKNIQYF
>TRBV5-8|TRBJ2-2|TRBD1
CASSLVKDRGPGELFF
>TRBV5-1|TRBJ2-7|.
CASSLALLQSGEQYF
>TRBV2|TRBJ1-6|.
CASSTGEINSPLHF
>TRBV28|TRBJ2-5|TRBD2
CASSSHRYSSGVGQETQYF
>TRBV29-1|TRBJ1-2|.
CSVERGYGYTF
>TRBV28|TRBJ2-3|TRBD2
CASSPGTTYSTDTQYF
>TRBV27|TRBJ2-7|TRBD1
CASSLLGQEGYEQYF
>TRBV6-5|TRBJ2-7|TRBD1
CASSWTGWDEQYF
>TRBV28|TRBJ2-5|TRBD1
CASRDWDRESQYF
>TRBV12-3/TRBV12-4|TRBJ1-2|.
CASNLDYNYGYTF
>TRBV5-1|TRBJ2-5|.
CASTSGLLGPQETQYF
>TRBV24-1|TRBJ2-3|TRBD1
CAAGTATDTQYF
>TRBV7-8|TRBJ1-1|.
CASSRSGGESRTEAFF
>TRBV2|TRBJ1-5|TRBD1
CASSGVDRAQPQHF
>TRBV7-3|TRBJ2-1|.
CASSYGGSYNEQFF